This T cell receptor (beta chain) originates from a study of blood T cell repertoires in COVID-19. Looking at the study overall: Samples of COVID-19 (acute and convalescent) were obtained from the United States, Italy and Spain. PBMCs, B-cell-depleted T cells, or T cells were the source of the cDNA or gDNA that made up the material.

The CDR3 has 15 amino acids. Trimming took off 0 bases at V and 6 bases at J, with 13 bases between the two ends. Germline V lookup: CDR1 SGHRS, CDR2 YFSETQ. This clone was detected a few times. In Seattle, patients joined the study during active infection and were tracked longitudinally. The data were produced by immunoSEQ multiplex PCR, yet TCRdb's version contains in-frame clones alone and is incomplete. This sample yields approximately 200,000 clones, of which about 85% are seen a single time; more than 9% belongs to the top ten. Sequencing used peripheral blood. This chain links TRBV5-1 with TRBJ1-3, with D perhaps matching TRBD1 (5 bases). The TCR originated in a woman older than 75 with COVID-19, enrolled during active disease. Here the CDR3 DNA reads TGCGCCAGCAGCTTGGGGGGCATCCAACCAAACACCATATATTTT. Residues: CASSLGGIQPNTIYF.